The 27 T cell receptor beta chains reported below all come from one sample, sequenced in a study of blood T cell repertoires in COVID-19. Only in-frame clones appear in the TCRdb table, and some are missing; sequencing was by immunoSEQ multiplex PCR. In the table there are 68,000 or so clones, 79% of which are singletons. Sample: peripheral blood. The receptors derive from a human donor in a cohort sampled during active COVID-19.

This chain joins TRBV23-1 and TRBJ1-1; D might be TRBD1 (6 bases). TRBV23-1 is an ORF, and what it does is uncertain. CDR3 size: 17 residues. The V end lost 0 bases, the J end lost 3 bases, and 17 bases lay between the germline ends. CDR3 loop: CASSQSRIRGVDTEAFF. As DNA, the CDR3 is TGCGCCAGCAGTCAATCGCGGATCAGGGGTGTAGACACTGAAGCTTTCTTT.

The J gene is TRBJ2-7, the V gene TRBV13; 8 bases are a match to TRBD2. V shed 2 bases and J 0 bases; nucleotides not matched to a gene: 9. Germline V gene sequence: CDR1 PRHDT, CDR2 FYEKMQ (reference sequence). The CDR3 runs 17 residues. CDR3 sequence: CASSLLQAGVTSYEQYF. DNA for the CDR3: TGTGCCAGCAGCTTACTCCAAGCGGGAGTAACCTCCTACGAGCAGTACTTC.

The chain is built from TRBV29-1 and TRBJ1-1; no firm D call. Trimming pared 4 bases from V and 2 bases from J, leaving 5 bases between. This CDR3 contains 11 residues. Germline V lookup: CDR1 SQVTM, CDR2 ANQGSEA. The CDR3 reads CSVVRNTEAFF. The CDR3 DNA follows: TGCAGCGTTGTCAGAAACACTGAAGCTTTCTTT.

This chain joins TRBV27 and TRBJ1-2; possible D gene TRBD1, 5 bases. This CDR3 region has 14 residues. The ends were cut back, 5 bases at V and 2 bases at J, with 12 bases in the middle. Per germline, CDR1 MNHEY and CDR2 SMNVEV (reference sequence). The CDR3 loop reads CASSRRGSNYGYTF. CDR3 in DNA: TGTGCCAGCAGTCGAAGGGGATCGAACTATGGCTACACCTTC.

This chain connects TRBV7-8 to TRBJ2-2; 7 nucleotides align to TRBD2. V trimming: 5 bases; J trimming: 5 bases; junction bases outside the gene matches: 5. Germline-derived CDR1 and CDR2 are SGHVS and FQNEAQ. The CDR3 loop spans 14 amino acids. CDR3 DNA sequence: TGTGCCAGCAGCCCCGGGGGAGGGACCGGGGAGCTGTTTTTT. As protein: CASSPGGGTGELFF.

The V and J genes are TRBV6-5 and TRBJ2-7; 11 bases fit TRBD2. The CDR3 covers 16 residues. Losses at the gene ends were 0 bases for V and 7 bases for J; bases not matched to a gene: 8. The germline gives CDR1 MNHEY, CDR2 SVGAGI. As DNA, the CDR3 is TGTGCCAGCAGTTACTCGGGTAGCGGGAGGGCGAGGGAGCAGTACTTC. It translates to CASSYSGSGRAREQYF.

This clone was picked up a small number of times. The chain links TRBV28 to TRBJ1-5; no reliable D call. The CDR3 totals 15 residues. CDR1 and CDR2 from the germline V gene are MDHEN and SYDVKM. V lost 8 bases, J lost 2 bases, and 16 bases lay in between. Written as DNA, the CDR3 is TGTGCCAGCCTGTCGAACGTGCTAGGCAATCAGCCCCAGCATTTT. Translating it yields CASLSNVLGNQPQHF.

CDR3 loop: CASSRRATSGTYEQYF. The CDR3 nucleotides are TGTGCCAGCAGCCGGAGGGCGACTAGCGGGACTTACGAGCAGTACTTC. The rearrangement links TRBV7-2 to TRBJ2-7; 11 bases line up with TRBD2. The V gene end was trimmed by 5 bases and the J gene end by 4 bases; junction bases not matched to a gene: 10. The CDR3 sequence is 16 residues long. Germline V CDR1 and CDR2: SGHTA, FQGNSA. Looking up the rest from reference TRBV7-2 and TRBJ2-7 gives the full variable domain: GAGVSQSPSNKVTEKGKDVELRCDPISGHTALYWYRQSLGQGLEFLIYFQGNSAPDKSGLPSDRFSAERTGGSVSTLTIQRTQQEDSAVYLCASSRRATSGTYEQYFGPGTRLTVT.

This clone was detected only once. This chain uses TRBV7-2 with TRBJ1-4; 7 nucleotides line up with TRBD1. V was pared by 6 bases and J by 7 bases, with 11 bases of the junction left unmatched. This CDR3 comprises 15 residues. Germline V gene sequence: CDR1 SGHTA, CDR2 FQGNSA. The CDR3 spells CASRYDTGAAEKLFF. The CDR3, as DNA: TGTGCCAGCAGATACGATACAGGGGCGGCTGAAAAACTGTTTTTT.

This clone came up once. The V and J genes are TRBV19 and TRBJ1-5; 10 bases line up with TRBD1. Germline CDR1 reads LNHDA; CDR2 reads SQIVND (reference sequence). This CDR3 comprises 18 residues. Germline trimming cut 5 bases from V and 4 bases from J; bases unmatched to any gene: 14. The CDR3 here is CASSFSTGGWGGNQPQHF. CDR3 bases: TGTGCCAGTAGTTTCTCGACAGGGGGCTGGGGGGGTAATCAGCCCCAGCATTTT.

This chain joins TRBV20-1 and TRBJ2-1; no clear D gene. The germline gives CDR1 DFQATT, CDR2 SNEGSKA (reference sequence). Trimming stripped 6 bases from V and 8 bases from J, with 11 bases between. This CDR3 has 11 amino acids. As DNA, the CDR3 is TGCAGTGCCCCAAGAGGCGATGAGCAGTTCTTC. This translates into CSAPRGDEQFF.

The chain links TRBV18 to TRBJ2-2; 7 bases agree with TRBD1. The V segment lost 5 bases and the J segment 3 bases; nucleotides outside the gene matches: 9. CDR3 size: 16 residues. The V gene's germline CDR1 is KGHSH and CDR2 LQKENI. CDR3 protein: CASSASGTADTGELFF. The CDR3 DNA follows: TGTGCCAGCTCAGCATCCGGGACAGCGGACACCGGGGAGCTGTTTTTT. Full variable domain (rest looked up from reference TRBV18 and TRBJ2-2): NAGVMQNPRHLVRRRGQEARLRCSPMKGHSHVYWYRQLPEEGLKFMVYLQKENIIDESGMPKERFSAEFPKEGPSILRIQQVVRGDSAAYFCASSASGTADTGELFFGEGSRLTVL.

This rearrangement joins TRBV18 to TRBJ2-7, with 7 bases matching TRBD1. This CDR3 region has 14 residues. Germline V gene lookup returns CDR1 KGHSH and CDR2 LQKENI. V shed 0 bases, J shed 4 bases, and the junction held 3 bases outside the gene matches. The CDR3 is CASSPPTGSYEQYF. CDR3 coding DNA: TGTGCCAGCTCACCACCGACAGGGTCTTACGAGCAGTACTTC.

This clone came up once. This chain joins TRBV25-1 and TRBJ2-3; D remains ambiguous. Germline CDR1 reads MGHDK; CDR2 reads SYGVNS. The CDR3 runs 17 residues. V lost 3 bases to trimming and J lost 1 base, with 17 bases between them. The CDR3 spells CASSETLNSLGTDTQYF. The CDR3 region has the DNA TGTGCCAGCAGTGAGACCTTAAACAGCTTGGGCACAGATACGCAGTATTTT.

This chain joins TRBV15 and TRBJ1-5, with D maybe TRBD1 (5 bases). The germline V gene encodes CDR1 LNHNV and CDR2 YYDKDF (reference sequence). CDR3 length: 16 amino acids. V was shortened by 0 bases and J by 3 bases, with 12 bases between the two germline ends. The CDR3 spells CATSRETAFNNQPQHF. The CDR3, as DNA: TGTGCCACCAGCAGAGAGACAGCCTTCAACAATCAGCCCCAGCATTTT.

The gene calls are TRBV7-8 and TRBJ2-2; D is perhaps TRBD1 (6 bases). The CDR3 sequence is 14 residues long. V lost 5 bases to trimming and J lost 4 bases, with 11 bases between them. Germline CDR1 reads SGHVS; CDR2 reads FQNEAQ. CDR3 DNA: TGTGCCAGCAGCCCCACAGGGTTCACCGGGGAGCTGTTTTTT. This codes for CASSPTGFTGELFF.

The chain carries TRBV10-1 and TRBJ1-4; 7 positions agree with TRBD1. V was clipped by 6 bases and J by 2 bases; unmatched bases: 3. The CDR3 extends over 14 amino acids. CDR1 WNHNN and CDR2 SYGVQD come from the germline V gene (reference sequence). CDR3 coding DNA: TGCGCCAGCAGCCGGGACAGTACTAATGAAAAACTGTTTTTT. Its protein is CASSRDSTNEKLFF.

This chain links TRBV19 with TRBJ2-3; no reliable D call. This CDR3 spans 13 amino acids. Trimming left V 4 bases short and J 0 bases short, with 5 bases between. Germline V gene lookup returns CDR1 LNHDA and CDR2 SQIVND (reference sequence). CDR3 DNA sequence: TGTGCCAGTAGTAGGGCGAGCACAGATACGCAGTATTTT. Residues: CASSRASTDTQYF. Variable domain in full (rest from reference TRBV19 and TRBJ2-3): DGGITQSPKYLFRKEGQNVTLSCEQNLNHDAMYWYRQDPGQGLRLIYYSQIVNDFQKGDIAEGYSVSREKKESFPLTVTSAQKNPTAFYLCASSRASTDTQYFGPGTRLTVL.

J is TRBJ1-2 and V is TRBV12-5; D is possibly TRBD1 (6 bases). The V gene's germline CDR1 is LGHNT and CDR2 FRNRAP. The CDR3 has 12 amino acids. V was pared by 4 bases and J by 5 bases, with 8 bases between. The CDR3, as DNA: TGTGCTAGTGGTTCCCAGGGGTATGGCTACACCTTC. This encodes CASGSQGYGYTF.

This clone has only a few counts. Germline is not matched at one junction end, which may reflect a read error. The V and J genes are TRBV6-5 and TRBJ2-7; TRBD1 might be the D (5 bases). Per germline, CDR1 MNHEY and CDR2 SVGAGI. The CDR3 is made up of 13 amino acids. This CDR3 reads CASRRGRQGATDF. CDR3 nucleotides: TGTGCCAGCCGTAGAGGCAGGCAGGGCGCCACTGACTTC.

This clone was seen only a few times. Other nucleotide sequences from this sample produce the same CDR3. This rearrangement joins TRBV7-9 to TRBJ2-5, with D unresolved. V lost 0 bases and J lost 4, with 15 bases in between. Germline V gene data show CDR1 as SEHNR and CDR2 as FQNEAQ (reference sequence). The CDR3 is made up of 16 amino acids. CDR3 amino acids: CASSLALLPTGETQYF. The DNA for the CDR3 is TGTGCCAGCAGCTTAGCGCTACTTCCCACCGGAGAGACCCAGTACTTC.

This chain connects TRBV28 to TRBJ1-5; maybe TRBD1 (5 bases). Germline-derived CDR1 and CDR2 are MDHEN and SYDVKM. The CDR3 totals 15 residues. The V and J ends lost 3 bases and 4 bases respectively, with 13 bases between them. The DNA for the CDR3 is TGTGCCAGCAGTTTCGCCGCAGGACAAAATCAGCCCCAGCATTTT. Encoded protein: CASSFAAGQNQPQHF. The whole variable domain, filled in from reference TRBV28 and TRBJ1-5, reads DVKVTQSSRYLVKRTGEKVFLECVQDMDHENMFWYRQDPGLGLRLIYFSYDVKMKEKGDIPEGYSVSREKKERFSLILESASTNQTSMYLCASSFAAGQNQPQHFGDGTRLSIL.

The chain carries TRBV14 and TRBJ2-3; D is possibly TRBD2 (6 bases). Trimming removed 3 bases from V and 5 bases from J, with 18 bases in between. Per the germline V gene, CDR1 is SGHDN and CDR2 is FVKESK. The CDR3 has 16 amino acids. The CDR3 region is CASSQYRDSRGDTQYF. CDR3 bases: TGTGCCAGCAGCCAGTACCGGGACTCGCGGGGAGATACGCAGTATTTT. Looking up the rest from reference TRBV14 and TRBJ2-3 gives the full variable domain: EAGVTQFPSHSVIEKGQTVTLRCDPISGHDNLYWYRRVMGKEIKFLLHFVKESKQDESGMPNNRFLAERTGGTYSTLKVQPAELEDSGVYFCASSQYRDSRGDTQYFGPGTRLTVL.

V and J are TRBV4-2 and TRBJ2-1; 8 bases are shared with TRBD2. CDR3 size: 15 residues. Germline V gene lookup returns CDR1 LGHNA and CDR2 YNFKEQ. After removal of 1 base from V and 10 bases from J, the junction contained 9 bases not matched to a gene. CDR3 nucleotide sequence: TGTGCCAGCAGCCAAGCGGTAGCGGGAAACCTCGAGCAGTTCTTC. Translation: CASSQAVAGNLEQFF.

The V and J genes are TRBV7-9 and TRBJ1-3; tentatively, D is TRBD1 (6 bases). The germline CDR1 and CDR2 sequences are SEHNR and FQNEAQ (reference sequence). This CDR3 is built from 15 residues. V was trimmed by 6 bases and J by 0 bases, leaving 12 bases between them. The CDR3 coding sequence is TGTGCCAGCAGACCATACAGGGACTCTGGAAACACCATATATTTT. Translating it yields CASRPYRDSGNTIYF.

The rearrangement joins TRBV9 to TRBJ2-2; D is unclear. The CDR3 contains 14 residues. The germline CDR1 and CDR2 sequences are SGDLS and YYNGEE. Trimming took off 0 bases at V and 4 bases at J, with 7 bases between the two ends. The CDR3 here is CASSVELGTGELFF. DNA of the CDR3: TGTGCCAGCAGCGTAGAACTCGGCACCGGGGAGCTGTTTTTT.

The chain uses TRBV5-4 and TRBJ2-1; 7 bases are shared with TRBD1. This CDR3 is 15 amino acids long. V shed 4 bases and J 5 bases; nucleotides not matched to a gene: 9. CDR1 and CDR2 from the germline V gene are SGHNT and YYREEE (reference sequence). CDR3 in amino acids: CASSPRDSVNNEQFF. CDR3 sequence (DNA): TGTGCCAGCAGCCCCCGGGACAGTGTTAACAATGAGCAGTTCTTC.